This entry is about one TCR beta chain. The table came from immunoSEQ multiplex PCR; TCRdb's copy has only in-frame clones and leaves some out. This table holds around 470,000 clones, roughly 88% found once. The sample is drawn from a study of blood T cell repertoires in COVID-19. Across the study: Researchers got acute and convalescent COVID-19 samples from the United States, Italy and Spain.

In Cohort 3, a recovered donor had either two negative PCRs, clearance, or symptom resolution. The V and J ends lost 4 bases and 6 bases, in that order; junction bases with no gene match: 12. The CDR3 has 17 amino acids. Germline V gene lookup returns CDR1 SGHRS and CDR2 YFSETQ. This receptor was identified in a young man who had recovered from COVID-19. The chain joins TRBV5-1 to TRBJ2-7, with 14 bases aligning to TRBD2. The sequenced material came from PBMCs or T cells enriched from blood (not recorded which). The CDR3 sequence: CASSMDQRTSGRTEQYF. Written as DNA, the CDR3 is TGCGCCAGCAGCATGGACCAGAGGACTAGCGGGAGGACCGAGCAGTACTTC.